This T cell receptor (beta chain) came from a study of T-cell reconstitution after alpha-beta-depleted transplantation in children. The library targeted TCRbeta and was prepared with unique molecular identifiers. TCRdb passed the PCR reads through MiXCR, listing each CDR3 protein once. The sample shows roughly 220,000 distinct CDR3 sequences, around 12% of them seen only once. The table lists this clonotype with a few counts. The CDR3 extends over 15 amino acids. V was shortened by 4 bases and J by 6 bases, with 21 bases between the two germline ends. The V gene's germline CDR1 is SQVTM and CDR2 ANQGSEA.

The sequencing used PBMCs from the stem cell graft donor, collected from the stem cell graft. This receptor was identified in a human donor who donated a stem cell graft to a child with acute lymphoblastic leukemia. The chain uses TRBV29-1 and TRBJ1-1; possible D gene TRBD1, 6 bases. CDR3 sequence reads: CSVVPWTAANSEAFF. In DNA, the CDR3 is TGCAGCGTTGTACCTTGGACAGCCGCAAATTCTGAAGCTTTCTTT.